This T cell receptor beta chain was captured in a study of blood T cells in healthy people across ages. General study findings and limits: TCR beta diversity correlated strongly with naive T cell percentage. Compared with aged donors, long-lived donors showed fewer expanded clones, suggesting selection.

Germline V gives CDR1 SGHRS, CDR2 YFSETQ. V was shortened by 3 bases and J by 10 bases, with 11 bases between the two germline ends. CDR3 size: 12 residues. This clonotype was seen many times. Its antigen remains unidentified. PCR was performed a second time for about 6 to 11 cycles using a sample-barcoded 5' primer and a J-beta primer mix. TCRdb recomputed calls from the 5' RACE reads with MiXCR, one row per CDR3 protein. Of around 1,000,000 distinct CDR3 sequences listed, under 40% are singletons. Extraction of total RNA produced a minimum of 6 micrograms from each sample. Sequenced: blood. The chain joins TRBV5-1 to TRBJ2-1, with D possibly TRBD1 on 6 matching bases. This TCR derives from a man aged 18 to 29 in good health. CDR3 DNA sequence: TGCGCCAGCAGCTACGGACAGACAGAGCAGTTCTTC. It codes for CASSYGQTEQFF.